Presented here are 8 T cell receptor beta chains from one specimen sequenced in a study of spatial heterogeneity in lung cancer. TCRdb fed the 5' RACE reads into MiXCR, producing one record per CDR3 protein. Of some 54,000 distinct CDR3 sequences listed, less than 9% are singletons. Time point given: blood at routine non-recurrence follow-up after resection. No cell sorting; template was whole RNA from tumor, lung tissue or PBMC. The sample was PBMCs, taken at follow-up. These TCRs come from a female donor with early-stage non-small cell lung cancer.

This clonotype appeared a few times. The gene calls are TRBV6-1 and TRBJ2-7; 8 positions match TRBD1. Losses at the gene ends were 2 bases for V and 10 bases for J; bases not matched to a gene: 13. This CDR3 is 15 amino acids long. Looked up from germline, CDR1 is MNHNS and CDR2 is SASEGT. As DNA, the CDR3 is TGTGCCAGCAGTGAATCGAGACAGGGGTTAGTCGGTCAGTACTTC. Translating it yields CASSESRQGLVGQYF.

There are many counts of this clonotype. CDR3 sequence (DNA): TGCGCCAGCAGCTTGAGGAGAGGGGACTATGGCTACACCTTC. This encodes CASSLRRGDYGYTF. V and J are TRBV5-1 and TRBJ1-2; possibly TRBD1 for D (5 bases). The V gene lost 1 base and the J gene lost 3 bases, with 10 bases spanning the gap. The V gene's germline CDR1 is SGHRS and CDR2 YFSETQ. The CDR3 is 14 residues long.

A few counts support this clonotype. The chain combines TRBV20-1 with TRBJ2-1, with TRBD2 matching over 9 bases. CDR1 and CDR2 from the germline V gene are DFQATT and SNEGSKA (reference sequence). With V trimmed by 5 bases and J by 3 bases, 5 bases remained unmatched. This CDR3 comprises 14 residues. The CDR3 protein is CSAFSGRLYNEQFF. The CDR3 coding sequence is TGCAGTGCTTTTAGCGGGAGACTCTACAATGAGCAGTTCTTC.

This clonotype was seen only a few times. The CDR3 is CASSRTGVVGYEQYF. The CDR3 DNA reads as TGTGCCAGCAGTCGGACAGGGGTAGTGGGGTACGAGCAGTACTTC. The rearrangement uses TRBV27 and TRBJ2-7, with 9 nucleotides matching TRBD1. The junction had 9 bases not matched to a gene; V was cut back by 5 bases and J by 4 bases. CDR1 MNHEY and CDR2 SMNVEV come from the germline V gene (reference sequence). This CDR3 is 15 amino acids long.

There are many counts of this clonotype. The gene calls are TRBV28 and TRBJ2-1, with 9 nucleotides matching TRBD2. Trimming cost V 1 base and J 6 bases; bases outside gene matches: 1. Looked up from germline, CDR1 is MDHEN and CDR2 is SYDVKM. The CDR3 contains 14 residues. CDR3 coding DNA: TGTGCCAGCAGTTTATTGCGGGGGGGCAATGAGCAGTTCTTC. Translating gives CASSLLRGGNEQFF.

This clonotype was seen a handful of times. DNA of the CDR3: TGCAGTGCCTTACCCCTACAGGGGGCAAAGTCACCCCTCCACTTT. It yields the protein CSALPLQGAKSPLHF. This chain links TRBV20-1 with TRBJ1-6; 9 nucleotides line up with TRBD1. The V segment lost 6 bases and the J segment 10 bases; nucleotides outside the gene matches: 13. Germline CDR1 is DFQATT and CDR2 is SNEGSKA (reference sequence). This CDR3 contains 15 residues.

Ten or more counts support this clonotype. CDR3 nucleotide sequence: TGTGCCAGCAGCTTAGAAGGAGGCGCTGAAGCTTTCTTT. Translation: CASSLEGGAEAFF. J is TRBJ1-1 and V is TRBV7-9; D is unresolved. Germline V gene sequence: CDR1 SEHNR, CDR2 FQNEAQ (reference sequence). V was trimmed by 1 base and J by 6 bases, leaving 9 bases between them. CDR3 size: 13 residues.

The CDR3, as DNA: TGTGCCAGCAGCCGGGCCGGGGGGCAGGGAGATACGCAGTATTTT. This translates into CASSRAGGQGDTQYF. The V call is TRBV7-2, the J call TRBJ2-3, with D perhaps TRBD2 (7 bases). This CDR3 contains 15 residues. Germline V gene data show CDR1 as SGHTA and CDR2 as FQGNSA. V was shortened by 5 bases and J by 5 bases, with 17 bases between the two germline ends.